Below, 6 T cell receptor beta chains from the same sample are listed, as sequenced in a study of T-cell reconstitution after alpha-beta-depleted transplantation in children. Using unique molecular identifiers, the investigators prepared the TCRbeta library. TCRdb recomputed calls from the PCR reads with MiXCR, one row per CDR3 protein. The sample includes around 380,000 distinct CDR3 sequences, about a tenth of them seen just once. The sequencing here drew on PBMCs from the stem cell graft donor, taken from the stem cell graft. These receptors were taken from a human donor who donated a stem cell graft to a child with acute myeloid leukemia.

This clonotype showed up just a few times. The CDR3 DNA sequence: TGCAGTGCTTCCGGGACCGGCGATGTCTACACCTTC. Translated, it gives CSASGTGDVYTF. V usage is TRBV20-1 and J usage is TRBJ1-2, with D perhaps TRBD1 (5 bases). The germline V gene encodes CDR1 DFQATT and CDR2 SNEGSKA (reference sequence). V gave up 5 bases and J gave up 10 bases, with 17 bases separating them. There are 12 residues in the CDR3.

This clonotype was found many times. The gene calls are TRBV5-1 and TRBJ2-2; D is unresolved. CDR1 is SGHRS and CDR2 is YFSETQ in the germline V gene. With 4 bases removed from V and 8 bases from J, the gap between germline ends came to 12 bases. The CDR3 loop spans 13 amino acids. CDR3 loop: CASSAQTSGELFF. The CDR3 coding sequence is TGCGCCAGCAGCGCGCAGACTTCTGGGGAGCTGTTTTTT.

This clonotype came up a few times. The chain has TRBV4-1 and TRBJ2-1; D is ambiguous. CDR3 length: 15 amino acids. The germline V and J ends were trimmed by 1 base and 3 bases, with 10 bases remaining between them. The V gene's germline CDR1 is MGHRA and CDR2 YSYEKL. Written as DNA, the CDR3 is TGCGCCAGCAGCCAAGTAGGAGTTGGCTACAATGAGCAGTTCTTC. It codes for CASSQVGVGYNEQFF.

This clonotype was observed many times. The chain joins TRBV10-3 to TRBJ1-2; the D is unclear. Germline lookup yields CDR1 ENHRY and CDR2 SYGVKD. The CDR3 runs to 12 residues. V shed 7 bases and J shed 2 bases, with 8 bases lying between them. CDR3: CAITDGNYGYTF. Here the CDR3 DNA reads TGTGCCATCACAGACGGAAACTATGGCTACACCTTC.

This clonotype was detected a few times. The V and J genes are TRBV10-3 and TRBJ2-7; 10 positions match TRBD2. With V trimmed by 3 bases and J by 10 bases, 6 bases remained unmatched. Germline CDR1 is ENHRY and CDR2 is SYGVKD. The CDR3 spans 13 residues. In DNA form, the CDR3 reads TGTGCCATCAGTGAATCTAGCGGGGGCCTCCAGTACGTC. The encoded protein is CAISESSGGLQYV.

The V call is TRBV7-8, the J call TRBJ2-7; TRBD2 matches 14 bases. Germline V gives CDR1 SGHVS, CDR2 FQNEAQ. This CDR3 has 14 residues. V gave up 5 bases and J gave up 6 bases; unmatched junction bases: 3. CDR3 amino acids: CASSAGTSGSEQYF. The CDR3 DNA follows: TGTGCCAGCAGCGCCGGGACTAGCGGGAGCGAGCAGTACTTC.